The T cell receptor (beta chain) described here comes from a study of spatial heterogeneity in lung cancer. Turning to the study itself: More beta-chain than alpha-chain sequences were consistently detected.

There are many counts of this clonotype. Germline V lookup: CDR1 SGHVS, CDR2 FNYEAQ. The CDR3 runs 15 residues. With 3 bases clipped from V and 8 bases from J, the junction kept 8 bases outside the gene matches. Documented time point: blood at routine non-recurrence follow-up after resection. Frozen PBMC, nontumor lung or tumor provided whole RNA, which was sequenced unsorted. Via MiXCR, TCRdb re-called the 5' RACE reads, giving one row per CDR3 protein. The sample has under 35,000 distinct CDR3 sequences, 5% to 6.5% seen once. The genes are TRBV7-6 and TRBJ2-1; 9 positions agree with TRBD1. This clonotype was sampled from a female donor with early-stage non-small cell lung cancer. Sequenced material: PBMCs, taken at follow-up. CDR3 residues: CASSLGQGITDEQFF. DNA of the CDR3: TGTGCCAGCAGCTTGGGACAGGGAATCACAGATGAGCAGTTCTTC.